The 5 T cell receptor beta chains below come from one sample, sequenced in a study of OX40 agonist ivuxolimab in advanced cancers. Generated by immunoSEQ multiplex PCR, the TCRdb table keeps only in-frame clones and is missing some. The table shows fewer than 35,000 clones, with around 81% occurring only once. This specimen consisted of CD4+ or CD8+ T cells sorted from blood, obtained in a trial of the OX40 agonist ivuxolimab. The receptors derive from an adult with an advanced solid tumor such as melanoma, head and neck, liver or kidney cancer.

This clone is categorized as medium-sized. The CDR3 loop is CASSAGTGTFEGYTF. In nucleotides, the CDR3 is TGTGCCAGCAGTGCCGGGACAGGGACGTTTGAGGGCTACACCTTC. The chain combines TRBV25-1 with TRBJ1-2; 9 nucleotides agree with TRBD1. V shed 4 bases and J 8 bases; nucleotides not matched to a gene: 11. Germline assignment: CDR1 MGHDK and CDR2 SYGVNS. This CDR3 is built from 15 residues.

The V and J genes are TRBV6-5 and TRBJ1-2, with D uncertain. Looked up from germline, CDR1 is MNHEY and CDR2 is SVGAGI. Trimming cost V 6 bases and J 6 bases, with 11 bases left between them. The CDR3 extends over 12 amino acids. DNA for the CDR3: TGTGCCAGCAGCCGGAAAGGGAATGGCTACACCTTC. Amino acid sequence: CASSRKGNGYTF.

V is TRBV28 and J is TRBJ1-2; D uncertain. This CDR3 has 14 residues. The ends were cut back, 8 bases at V and 4 bases at J, with 17 bases in the middle. Looked up from germline, CDR1 is MDHEN and CDR2 is SYDVKM. This chain's CDR3 is CASVPTRSSYGYTF. The CDR3 DNA reads as TGTGCCAGCGTCCCCACAAGATCGTCCTATGGCTACACCTTC.

This clone occurred once. This rearrangement joins TRBV2 to TRBJ2-6; 8 bases are shared with TRBD1. CDR3 length: 14 amino acids. With 7 bases clipped from V and 2 bases from J, the junction kept 1 base outside the gene matches. Germline V CDR1 and CDR2: SNHLY, FYNNEI. The chain's CDR3 is CASKGQAGANVLTF. The CDR3 nucleotides are TGTGCCAGCAAGGGACAGGCTGGGGCCAACGTCCTGACTTTC.

The chain carries TRBV6-5 and TRBJ2-5, with D maybe TRBD1 (7 bases). Trimming removed 2 bases at V and 5 bases at J, with 15 bases between. This CDR3 has 15 amino acids. Germline V gives CDR1 MNHEY, CDR2 SVGAGI. CDR3 nucleotides: TGTGCCAGCAGTTACAGAGAGGGGGCGGGGGAGACCCAGTACTTC. This translates into CASSYREGAGETQYF.